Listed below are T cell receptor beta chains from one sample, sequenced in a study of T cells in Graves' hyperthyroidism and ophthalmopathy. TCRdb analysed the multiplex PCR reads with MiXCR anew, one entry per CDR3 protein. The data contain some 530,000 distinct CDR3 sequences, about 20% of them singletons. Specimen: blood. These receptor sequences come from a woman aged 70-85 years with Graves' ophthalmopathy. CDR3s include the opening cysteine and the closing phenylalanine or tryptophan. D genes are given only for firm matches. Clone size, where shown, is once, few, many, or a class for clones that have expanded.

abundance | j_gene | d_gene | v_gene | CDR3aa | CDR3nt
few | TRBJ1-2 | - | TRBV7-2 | CASSQQGGFGYTF | TGTGCCAGCAGCCAACAAGGGGGGTTTGGCTACACCTTC
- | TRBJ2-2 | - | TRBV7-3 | CASSLRGAASPGELFF | TGTGCCAGCAGCTTAAGGGGGGCAGCAAGCCCCGGGGAGCTGTTTTTT
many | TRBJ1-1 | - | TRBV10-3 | CAISGRENTEAFF | TGTGCCATCAGTGGGCGGGAGAACACTGAAGCTTTCTTT
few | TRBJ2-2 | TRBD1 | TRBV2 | CASRNRGIKAGELFF | TGTGCCAGCAGGAACAGGGGGATCAAGGCCGGGGAGCTGTTTTTT
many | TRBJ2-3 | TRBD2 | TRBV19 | CASSTGTSGSFTDTQYF | TGTGCCAGTAGTACCGGGACTAGCGGGAGTTTCACAGATACGCAGTATTTT
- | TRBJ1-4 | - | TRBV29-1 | CSVRGGEKLFF | TGCAGCGTTAGGGGGGGAGAAAAACTGTTTTTT
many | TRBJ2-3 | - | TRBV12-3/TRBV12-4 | CASRAEITRTDTQYF | TGTGCCAGCAGAGCCGAAATCACGCGCACAGATACGCAGTATTTT
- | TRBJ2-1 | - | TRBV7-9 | CASSPPGSNNEQFF | TGTGCCAGCAGCCCCCCAGGGAGTAACAATGAGCAGTTCTTC
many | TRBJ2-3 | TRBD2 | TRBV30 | CAWTLLAGGRDTQYF | TGTGCCTGGACCCTTCTAGCGGGAGGTAGAGATACGCAGTATTTT
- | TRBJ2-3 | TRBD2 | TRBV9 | CASSVGSGSSTDTQYF | TGTGCCAGCAGCGTAGGGAGCGGGAGTAGCACAGATACGCAGTATTTT
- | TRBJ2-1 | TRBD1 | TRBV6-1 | CASKHAATGAYNEQFF | TGTGCCAGCAAACACGCAGCGACAGGGGCTTACAATGAGCAGTTCTTC
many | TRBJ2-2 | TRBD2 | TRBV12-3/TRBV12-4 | CASSLRASGGTGELFF | TGTGCCAGCAGTTTACGGGCTAGCGGTGGCACCGGGGAGCTGTTTTTT
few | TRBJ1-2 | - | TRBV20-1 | CSARNPRDVDYGYTF | TGCAGTGCTAGAAACCCTAGGGACGTCGACTATGGCTACACCTTC
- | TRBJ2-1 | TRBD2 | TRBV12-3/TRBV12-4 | CASSFSGGRQMQFF | TGTGCCAGCAGTTTTTCGGGGGGGCGACAGATGCAGTTCTTC
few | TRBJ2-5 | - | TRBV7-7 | CASSFYGAQETQYF | TGTGCTAGCAGCTTCTACGGAGCCCAAGAGACCCAGTACTTC
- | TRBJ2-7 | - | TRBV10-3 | CAHQGANTYEQYF | TGTGCGCATCAAGGGGCCAACACCTACGAGCAGTACTTC
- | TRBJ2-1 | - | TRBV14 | CASSRNLNEQFF | TGTGCCAGCAGCCGAAATCTAAATGAGCAGTTCTTC
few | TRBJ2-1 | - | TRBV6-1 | CASSPVRGGEQFF | TGTGCCAGCAGCCCTGTAAGGGGCGGTGAGCAGTTCTTC
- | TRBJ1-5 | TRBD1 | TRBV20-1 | CSAGTDSNQPQHF | TGCAGTGCTGGGACAGATAGCAATCAGCCCCAGCATTTT